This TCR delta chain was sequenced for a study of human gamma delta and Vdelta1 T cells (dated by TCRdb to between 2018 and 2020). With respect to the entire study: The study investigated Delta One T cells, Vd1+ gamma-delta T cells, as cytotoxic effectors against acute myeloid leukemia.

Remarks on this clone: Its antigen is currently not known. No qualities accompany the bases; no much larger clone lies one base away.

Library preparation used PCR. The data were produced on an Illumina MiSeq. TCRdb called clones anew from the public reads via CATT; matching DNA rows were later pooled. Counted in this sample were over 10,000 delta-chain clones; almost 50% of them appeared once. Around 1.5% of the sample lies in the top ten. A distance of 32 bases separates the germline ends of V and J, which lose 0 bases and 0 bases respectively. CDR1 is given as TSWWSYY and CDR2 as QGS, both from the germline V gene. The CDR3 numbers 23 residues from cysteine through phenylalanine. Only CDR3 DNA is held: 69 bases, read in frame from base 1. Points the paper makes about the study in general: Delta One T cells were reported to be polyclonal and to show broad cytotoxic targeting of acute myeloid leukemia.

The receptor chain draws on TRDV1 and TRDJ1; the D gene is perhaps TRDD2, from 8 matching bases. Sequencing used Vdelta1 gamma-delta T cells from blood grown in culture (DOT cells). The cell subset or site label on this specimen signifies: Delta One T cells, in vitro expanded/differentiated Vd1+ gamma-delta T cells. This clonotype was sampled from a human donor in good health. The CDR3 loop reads CALGELWSSYHWRGGEYTDKLIF. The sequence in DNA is TGTGCTCTTGGGGAACTCTGGTCTTCCTACCACTGGCGTGGGGGAGAGTACACCGATAAACTCATCTTT.